This T cell receptor beta chain is from a study of blood T cell repertoires in COVID-19. Across the whole study: Nucleic acid was either cDNA or gDNA, and it came from T cells, B-cell-depleted T cells, or PBMCs.

Trimming removed 0 bases at V and 5 bases at J, with 13 bases between. Looked up from germline, CDR1 is GTSNPN and CDR2 is SVGIG (reference sequence). CDR3 length equals 14 residues. All exposed participants met a person with COVID-19 within 2 weeks before entering the study. Libraries were prepared by immunoSEQ multiplex PCR; TCRdb keeps only in-frame clonotypes and omits some of them. Of 250,000 or so clones listed, about nine tenths are singletons. The V call is TRBV30, the J call TRBJ1-1, with unresolved D. Sample: PBMCs or T cells enriched from blood (not recorded which). This sequence was found in a man aged 50 to 60 who had been exposed to COVID-19. In DNA form, the CDR3 reads TGTGCCTGGAGTGTCAGAGGAGGCGGGACTGAAGCTTTCTTT. It codes for CAWSVRGGGTEAFF.